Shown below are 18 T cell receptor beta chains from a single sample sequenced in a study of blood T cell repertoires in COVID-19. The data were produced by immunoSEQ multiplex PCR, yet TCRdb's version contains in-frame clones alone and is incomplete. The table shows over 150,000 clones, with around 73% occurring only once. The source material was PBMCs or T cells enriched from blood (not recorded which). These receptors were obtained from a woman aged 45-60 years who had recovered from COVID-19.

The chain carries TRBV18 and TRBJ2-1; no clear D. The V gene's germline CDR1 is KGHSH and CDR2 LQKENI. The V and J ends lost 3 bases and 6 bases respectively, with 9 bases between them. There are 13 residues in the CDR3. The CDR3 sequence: CASSPPSSNEQFF. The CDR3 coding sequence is TGTGCCAGCTCACCCCCATCCAGCAATGAGCAGTTCTTC.

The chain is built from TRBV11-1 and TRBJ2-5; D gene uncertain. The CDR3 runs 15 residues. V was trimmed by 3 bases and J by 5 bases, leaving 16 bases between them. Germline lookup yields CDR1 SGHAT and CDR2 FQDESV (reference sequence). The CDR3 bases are TGTGCCAGCAGCTTCCTTGCTCGACCCGGGGAGACCCAGTACTTC. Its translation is CASSFLARPGETQYF.

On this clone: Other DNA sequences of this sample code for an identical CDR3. CDR3: CASSPSGLSSYEQYF. DNA for the CDR3: TGTGCCAGCAGTCCTAGCGGGTTGAGCTCCTACGAGCAGTACTTC. The V and J genes are TRBV7-2 and TRBJ2-7; 8 positions agree with TRBD2. The length of the CDR3 is 15 residues. The junction had 7 bases not matched to a gene; V was cut back by 6 bases and J by 0 bases. From germline, CDR1 is SGHTA and CDR2 FQGNSA.

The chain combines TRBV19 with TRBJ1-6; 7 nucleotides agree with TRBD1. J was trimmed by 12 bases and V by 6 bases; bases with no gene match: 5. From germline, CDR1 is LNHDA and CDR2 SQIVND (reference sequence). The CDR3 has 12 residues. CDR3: CASSAGTVPLHF. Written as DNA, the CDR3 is TGTGCCAGTAGCGCTGGGACAGTACCCCTCCACTTT.

The CDR3 protein is CATATGTGTSEQYF. In DNA, the CDR3 is TGCGCCACCGCGACCGGGACAGGGACTTCCGAGCAGTACTTC. The V gene is TRBV5-1, the J gene TRBJ2-7, with 9 bases fitting TRBD1. Looked up from germline, CDR1 is SGHRS and CDR2 is YFSETQ. The CDR3 loop spans 14 amino acids. Losses at the gene ends were 9 bases for V and 6 bases for J; bases not matched to a gene: 13. The variable domain in full, with the rest retrieved from reference TRBV5-1 and TRBJ2-7, is KAGVTQTPRYLIKTRGQQVTLSCSPISGHRSVSWYQQTPGQGLQFLFEYFSETQRNKGNFPGRFSGRQFSNSRSEMNVSTLELGDSALYLCATATGTGTSEQYFGPGTRLTVT.

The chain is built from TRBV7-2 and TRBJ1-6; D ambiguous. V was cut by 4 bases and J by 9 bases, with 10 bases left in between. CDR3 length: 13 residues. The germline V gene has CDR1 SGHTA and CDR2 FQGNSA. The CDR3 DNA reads TGTGCCAGCAGCTCAGGTCAAGCTTCACCCCTCCACTTT. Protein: CASSSGQASPLHF. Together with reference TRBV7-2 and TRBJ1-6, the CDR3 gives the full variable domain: GAGVSQSPSNKVTEKGKDVELRCDPISGHTALYWYRQSLGQGLEFLIYFQGNSAPDKSGLPSDRFSAERTGGSVSTLTIQRTQQEDSAVYLCASSSGQASPLHFGNGTRLTVT.

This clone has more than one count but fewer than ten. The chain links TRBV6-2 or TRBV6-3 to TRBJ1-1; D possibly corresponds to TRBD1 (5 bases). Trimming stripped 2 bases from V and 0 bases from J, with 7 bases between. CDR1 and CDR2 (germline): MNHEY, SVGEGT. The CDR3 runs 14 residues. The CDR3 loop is CASSYKGMNTEAFF. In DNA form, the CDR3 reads TGTGCCAGCAGTTACAAGGGGATGAACACTGAAGCTTTCTTT.

The DNA for the CDR3 is TGTGCCAGCAGTTACTCTGGCAGGGGGAGTGAAAAACTGTTTTTT. It encodes CASSYSGRGSEKLFF. The rearrangement joins TRBV6-5 to TRBJ1-4, with 7 bases matching TRBD1. V shed 0 bases, J shed 7 bases, and the junction held 5 bases outside the gene matches. Germline V CDR1 and CDR2: MNHEY, SVGAGI. This CDR3 contains 15 residues.

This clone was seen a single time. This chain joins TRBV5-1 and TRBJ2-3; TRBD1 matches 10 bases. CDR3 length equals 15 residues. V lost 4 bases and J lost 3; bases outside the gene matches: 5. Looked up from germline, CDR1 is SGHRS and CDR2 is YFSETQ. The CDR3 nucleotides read TGCGCCAGCAGCCTTGGACAGGGGGGGACAGATACGCAGTATTTT. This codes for CASSLGQGGTDTQYF.

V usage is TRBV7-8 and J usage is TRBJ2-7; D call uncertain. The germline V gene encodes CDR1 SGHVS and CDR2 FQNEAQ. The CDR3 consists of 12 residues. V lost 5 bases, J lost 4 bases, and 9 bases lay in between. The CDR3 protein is CASSPPVYEQYF. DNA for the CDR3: TGTGCCAGCAGCCCCCCGGTGTACGAGCAGTACTTC.

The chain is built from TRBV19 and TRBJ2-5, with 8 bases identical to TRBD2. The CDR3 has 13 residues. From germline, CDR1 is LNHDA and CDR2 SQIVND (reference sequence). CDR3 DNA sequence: TGTGCAAGCGGAGGGCGCGGGGGGGAGACCCAGTACTTC. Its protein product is CASGGRGGETQYF. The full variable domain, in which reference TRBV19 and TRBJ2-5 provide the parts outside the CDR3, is DGGITQSPKYLFRKEGQNVTLSCEQNLNHDAMYWYRQDPGQGLRLIYYSQIVNDFQKGDIAEGYSVSREKKESFPLTVTSAQKNPTAFYLCASGGRGGETQYFGPGTRLLVL.

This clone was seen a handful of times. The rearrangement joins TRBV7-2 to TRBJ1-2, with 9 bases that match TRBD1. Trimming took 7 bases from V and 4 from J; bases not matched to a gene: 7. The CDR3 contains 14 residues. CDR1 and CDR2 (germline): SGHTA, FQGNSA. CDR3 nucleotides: TGTGCCAGCACCCAACCGGGACAGGGCTATGGCTACACCTTC. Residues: CASTQPGQGYGYTF.

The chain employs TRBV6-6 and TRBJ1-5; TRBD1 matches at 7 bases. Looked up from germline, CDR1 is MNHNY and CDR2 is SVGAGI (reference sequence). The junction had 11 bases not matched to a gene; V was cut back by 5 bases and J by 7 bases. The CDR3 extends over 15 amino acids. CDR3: CASSRSEGAGQPQHF. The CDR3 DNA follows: TGTGCCAGCAGTCGGTCGGAGGGGGCAGGACAGCCCCAGCATTTT.

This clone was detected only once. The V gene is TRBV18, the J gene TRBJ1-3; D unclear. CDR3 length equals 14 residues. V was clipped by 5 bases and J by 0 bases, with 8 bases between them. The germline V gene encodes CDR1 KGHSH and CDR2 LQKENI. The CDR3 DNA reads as TGTGCCAGCTCAGCATACAGCTCTGGAAACACCATATATTTT. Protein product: CASSAYSSGNTIYF.

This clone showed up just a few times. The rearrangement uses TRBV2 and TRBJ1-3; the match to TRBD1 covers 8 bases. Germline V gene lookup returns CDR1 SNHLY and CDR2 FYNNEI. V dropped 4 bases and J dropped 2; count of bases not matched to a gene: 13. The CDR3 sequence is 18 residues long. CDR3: CASSALPETGGTGNTIYF. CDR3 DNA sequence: TGTGCCAGCAGTGCCCTGCCCGAAACAGGGGGTACTGGAAACACCATATATTTT. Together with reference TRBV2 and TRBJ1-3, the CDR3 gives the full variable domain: EPEVTQTPSHQVTQMGQEVILRCVPISNHLYFYWYRQILGQKVEFLVSFYNNEISEKSEIFDDQFSVERPDGSNFTLKIRSTKLEDSAMYFCASSALPETGGTGNTIYFGEGSWLTVV.

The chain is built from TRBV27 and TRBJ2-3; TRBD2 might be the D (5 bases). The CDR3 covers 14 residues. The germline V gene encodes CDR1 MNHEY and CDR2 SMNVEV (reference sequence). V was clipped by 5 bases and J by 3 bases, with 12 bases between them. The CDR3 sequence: CASSPRTATDTQYF. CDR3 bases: TGTGCCAGCAGTCCCCGGACTGCAACAGATACGCAGTATTTT.

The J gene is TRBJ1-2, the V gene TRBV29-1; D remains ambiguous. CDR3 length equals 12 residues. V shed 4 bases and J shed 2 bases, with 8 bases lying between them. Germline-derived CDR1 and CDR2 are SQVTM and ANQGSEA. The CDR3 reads CSVVSANYGYTF. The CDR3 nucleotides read TGCAGCGTTGTGTCCGCGAACTATGGCTACACCTTC.

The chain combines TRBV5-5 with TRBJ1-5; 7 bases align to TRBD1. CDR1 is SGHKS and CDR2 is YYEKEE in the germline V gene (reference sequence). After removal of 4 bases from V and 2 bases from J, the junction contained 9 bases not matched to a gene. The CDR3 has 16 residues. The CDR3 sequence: CASSPSQGRGNQPQHF. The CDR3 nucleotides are TGTGCCAGCAGCCCGTCACAGGGGAGAGGCAATCAGCCCCAGCATTTT.